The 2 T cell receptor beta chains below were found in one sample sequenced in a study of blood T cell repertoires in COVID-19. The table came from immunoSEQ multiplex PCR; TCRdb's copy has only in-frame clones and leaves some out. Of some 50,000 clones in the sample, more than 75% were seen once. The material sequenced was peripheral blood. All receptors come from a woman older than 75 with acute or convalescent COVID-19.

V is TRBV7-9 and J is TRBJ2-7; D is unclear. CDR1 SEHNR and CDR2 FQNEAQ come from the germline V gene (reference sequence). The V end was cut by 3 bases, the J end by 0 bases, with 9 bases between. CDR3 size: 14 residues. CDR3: CASSFRESSYEQYF. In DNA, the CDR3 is TGTGCCAGCAGCTTCCGAGAAAGCTCCTACGAGCAGTACTTC.

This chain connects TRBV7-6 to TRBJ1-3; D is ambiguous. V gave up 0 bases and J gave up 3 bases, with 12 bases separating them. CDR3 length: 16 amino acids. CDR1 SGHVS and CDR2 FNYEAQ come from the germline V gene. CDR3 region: CASSLAVTHFGNTIYF. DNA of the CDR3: TGTGCCAGCAGCTTAGCGGTGACACATTTTGGAAACACCATATATTTT. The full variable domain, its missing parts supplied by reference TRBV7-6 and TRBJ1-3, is GAGVSQSPRYKVTKRGQDVALRCDPISGHVSLYWYRQALGQGPEFLTYFNYEAQQDKSGLPNDRFSAERPEGSISTLTIQRTEQRDSAMYRCASSLAVTHFGNTIYFGEGSWLTVV.